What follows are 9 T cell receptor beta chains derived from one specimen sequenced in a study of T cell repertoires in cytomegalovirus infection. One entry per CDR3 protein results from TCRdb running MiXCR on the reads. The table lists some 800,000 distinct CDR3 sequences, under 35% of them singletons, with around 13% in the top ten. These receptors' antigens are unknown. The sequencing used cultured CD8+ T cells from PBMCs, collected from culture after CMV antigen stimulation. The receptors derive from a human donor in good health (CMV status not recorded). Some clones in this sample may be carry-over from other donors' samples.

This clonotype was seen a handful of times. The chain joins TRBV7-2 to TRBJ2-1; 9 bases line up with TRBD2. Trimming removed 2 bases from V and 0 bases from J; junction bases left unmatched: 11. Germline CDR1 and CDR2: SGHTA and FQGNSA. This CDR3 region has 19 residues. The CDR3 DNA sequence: TGTGCCAGCAGCTTACTGCCAGCGGGGGGTATCAGCTCCTACAATGAGCAGTTCTTC. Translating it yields CASSLLPAGGISSYNEQFF.

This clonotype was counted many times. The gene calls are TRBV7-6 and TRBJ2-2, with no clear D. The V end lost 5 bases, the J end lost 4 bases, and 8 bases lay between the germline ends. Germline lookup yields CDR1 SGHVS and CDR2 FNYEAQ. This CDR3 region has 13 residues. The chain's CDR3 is CASSPLVTGELFF. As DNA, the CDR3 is TGTGCCAGCAGCCCCCTGGTCACCGGGGAGCTGTTTTTT. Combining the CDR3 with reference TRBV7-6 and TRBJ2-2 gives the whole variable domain GAGVSQSPRYKVTKRGQDVALRCDPISGHVSLYWYRQALGQGPEFLTYFNYEAQQDKSGLPNDRFSAERPEGSISTLTIQRTEQRDSAMYRCASSPLVTGELFFGEGSRLTVL.

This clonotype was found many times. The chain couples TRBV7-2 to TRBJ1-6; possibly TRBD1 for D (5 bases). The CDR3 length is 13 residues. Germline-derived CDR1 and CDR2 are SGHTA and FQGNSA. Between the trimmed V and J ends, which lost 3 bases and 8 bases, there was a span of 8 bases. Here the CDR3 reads CASSLLGDSPLHF. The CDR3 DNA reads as TGTGCCAGCAGCTTGTTAGGGGATTCACCCCTCCACTTT.

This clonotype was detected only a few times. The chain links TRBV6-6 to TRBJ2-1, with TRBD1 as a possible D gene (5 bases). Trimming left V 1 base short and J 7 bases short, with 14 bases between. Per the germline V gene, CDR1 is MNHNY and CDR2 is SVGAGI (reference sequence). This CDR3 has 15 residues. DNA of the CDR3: TGTGCCAGCAGTTACTTTAAGGGGTGGGCGAATGAGCAGTTCTTC. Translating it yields CASSYFKGWANEQFF.

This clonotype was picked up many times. CDR3 region: CASSLESGAGELFF. CDR3 nucleotide sequence: TGTGCCAGCAGCTTAGAGTCGGGGGCCGGGGAGCTGTTTTTT. V and J are TRBV7-6 and TRBJ2-2, with D possibly being TRBD2 (6 bases). CDR3 size: 14 residues. V was cut by 1 base and J by 6 bases, with 9 bases left in between. CDR1 is SGHVS and CDR2 is FNYEAQ in the germline V gene.

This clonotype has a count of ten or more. CDR3 loop: CASSYGLGEAFF. CDR3 nucleotides: TGTGCCAGCAGTTACGGGCTTGGTGAAGCTTTCTTT. The chain joins TRBV6-2 or TRBV6-3 to TRBJ1-1; no clear D gene. V dropped 2 bases and J dropped 7 bases, with 8 bases sitting between them. CDR3 length equals 12 residues. Germline-derived CDR1 and CDR2 are MNHEY and SVGEGT.

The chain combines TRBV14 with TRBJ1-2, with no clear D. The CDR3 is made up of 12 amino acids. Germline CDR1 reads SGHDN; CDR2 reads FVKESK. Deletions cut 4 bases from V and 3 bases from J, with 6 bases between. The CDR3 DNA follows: TGTGCCAGCAGCCGGGAGGACTATGGCTACACCTTC. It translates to CASSREDYGYTF.

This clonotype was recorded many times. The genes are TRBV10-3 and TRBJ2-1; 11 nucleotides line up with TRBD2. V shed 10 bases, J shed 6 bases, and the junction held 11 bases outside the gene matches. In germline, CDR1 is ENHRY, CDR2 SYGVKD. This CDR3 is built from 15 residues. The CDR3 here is CATGNRLAGSNEQFF. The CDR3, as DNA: TGTGCCACGGGGAATCGACTAGCGGGGTCCAATGAGCAGTTCTTC.

The CDR3 spells CASSQERAVDEQYF. CDR3 bases: TGCGCCAGCAGCCAAGAGAGGGCAGTGGACGAGCAGTACTTC. J is TRBJ2-7 and V is TRBV4-1; D possibly corresponds to TRBD2 (5 bases). V gave up 0 bases and J gave up 5 bases, with 11 bases separating them. Germline V gene lookup returns CDR1 MGHRA and CDR2 YSYEKL. This CDR3 is built from 14 residues.